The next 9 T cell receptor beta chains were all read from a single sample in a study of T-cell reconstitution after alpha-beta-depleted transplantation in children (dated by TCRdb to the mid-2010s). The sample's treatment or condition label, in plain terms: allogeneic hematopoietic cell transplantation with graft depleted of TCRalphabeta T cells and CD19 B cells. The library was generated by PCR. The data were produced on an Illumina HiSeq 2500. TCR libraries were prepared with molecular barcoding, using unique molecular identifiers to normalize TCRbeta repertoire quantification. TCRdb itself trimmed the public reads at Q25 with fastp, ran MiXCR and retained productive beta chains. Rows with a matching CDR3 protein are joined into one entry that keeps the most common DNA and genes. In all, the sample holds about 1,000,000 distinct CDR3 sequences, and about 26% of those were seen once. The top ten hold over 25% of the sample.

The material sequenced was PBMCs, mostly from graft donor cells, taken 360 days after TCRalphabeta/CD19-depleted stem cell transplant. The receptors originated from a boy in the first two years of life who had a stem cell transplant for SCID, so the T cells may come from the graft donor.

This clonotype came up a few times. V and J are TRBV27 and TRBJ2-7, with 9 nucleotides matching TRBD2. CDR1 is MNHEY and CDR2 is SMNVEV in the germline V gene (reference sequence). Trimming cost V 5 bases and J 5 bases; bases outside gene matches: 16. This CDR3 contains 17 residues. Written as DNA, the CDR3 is TGTGCCAGCAGTCTAGTAGCGGGGGCGGTCCCGGGGAACGAGCAGTACTTC. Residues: CASSLVAGAVPGNEQYF.

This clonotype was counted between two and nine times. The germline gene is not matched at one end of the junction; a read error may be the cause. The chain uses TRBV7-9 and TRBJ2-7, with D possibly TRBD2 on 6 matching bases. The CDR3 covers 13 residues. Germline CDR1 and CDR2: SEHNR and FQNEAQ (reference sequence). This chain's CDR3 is CASSLEGGAQTDF. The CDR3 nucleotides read TGTGCCAGCAGCTTAGAGGGCGGGGCTCAAACGGACTTC.

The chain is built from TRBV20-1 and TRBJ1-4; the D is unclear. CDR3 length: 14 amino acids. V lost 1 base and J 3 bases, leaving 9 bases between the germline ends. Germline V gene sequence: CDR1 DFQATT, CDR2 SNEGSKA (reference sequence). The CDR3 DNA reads TGCAGTGCTAGAGCCGGTGGGGCTAATGAAAAACTGTTTTTT. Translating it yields CSARAGGANEKLFF.

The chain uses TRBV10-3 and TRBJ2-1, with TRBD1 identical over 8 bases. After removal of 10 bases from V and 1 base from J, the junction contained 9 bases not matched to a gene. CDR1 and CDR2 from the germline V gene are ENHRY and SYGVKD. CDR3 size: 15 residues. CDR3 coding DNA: TGTGCCACCTCCCAGGGGGCGATATCCTACAATGAGCAGTTCTTC. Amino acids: CATSQGAISYNEQFF.

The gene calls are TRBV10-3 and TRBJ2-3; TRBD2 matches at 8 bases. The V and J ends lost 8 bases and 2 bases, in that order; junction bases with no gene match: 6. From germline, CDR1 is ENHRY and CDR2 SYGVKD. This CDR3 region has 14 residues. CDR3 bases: TGTGCCATCCGTAGCGGGGCGTACACAGATACGCAGTATTTT. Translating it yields CAIRSGAYTDTQYF.

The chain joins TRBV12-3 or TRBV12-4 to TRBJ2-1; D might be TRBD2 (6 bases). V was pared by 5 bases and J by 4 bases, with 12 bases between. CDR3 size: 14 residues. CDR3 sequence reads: CASSRESHYNEQFF. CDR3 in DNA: TGTGCCAGCAGTCGGGAGTCTCATTACAATGAGCAGTTCTTC.

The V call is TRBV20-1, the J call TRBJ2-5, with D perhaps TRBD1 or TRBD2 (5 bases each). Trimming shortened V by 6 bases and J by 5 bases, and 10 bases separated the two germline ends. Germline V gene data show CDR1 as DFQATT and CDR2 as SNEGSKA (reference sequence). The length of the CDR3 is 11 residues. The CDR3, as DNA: TGCAGTGCGGAAGGGACGGAGACCCAGTACTTC. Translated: CSAEGTETQYF.

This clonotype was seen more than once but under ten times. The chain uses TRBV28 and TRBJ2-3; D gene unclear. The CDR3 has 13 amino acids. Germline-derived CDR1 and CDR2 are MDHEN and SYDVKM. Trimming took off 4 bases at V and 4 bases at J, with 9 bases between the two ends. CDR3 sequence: CASSSPSPDTQYF. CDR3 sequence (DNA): TGTGCCAGCAGTTCTCCCTCCCCAGATACGCAGTATTTT. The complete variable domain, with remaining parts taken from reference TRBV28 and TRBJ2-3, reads DVKVTQSSRYLVKRTGEKVFLECVQDMDHENMFWYRQDPGLGLRLIYFSYDVKMKEKGDIPEGYSVSREKKERFSLILESASTNQTSMYLCASSSPSPDTQYFGPGTRLTVL.

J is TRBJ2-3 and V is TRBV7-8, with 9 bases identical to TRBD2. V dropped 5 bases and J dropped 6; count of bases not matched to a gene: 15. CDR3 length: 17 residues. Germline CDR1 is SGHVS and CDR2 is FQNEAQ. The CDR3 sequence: CASSPDSGGAAGDTQYF. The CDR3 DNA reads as TGTGCCAGCAGCCCAGATAGCGGGGGAGCCGCGGGGGATACGCAGTATTTT.